This TCR beta chain was found in a study of blood T cell repertoires in COVID-19. Study summary: PBMCs, B-cell-depleted T cells, or T cells were the source of the cDNA or gDNA that made up the material.

Across about two dozen US areas, participants ranged in age from roughly 18 to 95 years. Which cohort a participant joined came from the clinical history participants gave. This clone was detected only once. This CDR3 is 16 amino acids long. Per germline, CDR1 MNHEY and CDR2 SMNVEV (reference sequence). The trim removed 5 bases at V and 0 bases at J, leaving 8 bases unmatched. Authors' methods: Amplification with reference gene primers provided the estimates of nucleated cell counts. The table came from immunoSEQ multiplex PCR; TCRdb's copy has only in-frame clones and leaves some out. Clone size and V and J calls were adopted from that table, with D and trimming inferred from the DNA. This sample has fewer than 250,000 clones; 86% occur once, and the top ten carry about 4.1%.

The clonotype was recovered from a woman between 35 and 50 years old with acute COVID-19. Material: PBMCs or T cells enriched from blood (not recorded which). The rearrangement uses TRBV27 and TRBJ1-1, with 8 bases that match TRBD1. This chain's CDR3 is CASSNSGQGLNTEAFF. CDR3 DNA: TGTGCCAGCAGTAACTCTGGACAGGGCCTGAACACTGAAGCTTTCTTT.